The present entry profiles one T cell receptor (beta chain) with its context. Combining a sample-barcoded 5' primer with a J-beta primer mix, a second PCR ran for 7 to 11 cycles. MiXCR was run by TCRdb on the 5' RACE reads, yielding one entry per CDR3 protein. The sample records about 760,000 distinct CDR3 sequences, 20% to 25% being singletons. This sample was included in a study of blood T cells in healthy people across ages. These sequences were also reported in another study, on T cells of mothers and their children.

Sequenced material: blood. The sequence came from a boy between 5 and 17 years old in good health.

The CDR3 protein is CASSVAKLAGVNEQFF. CDR3 DNA: TGTGCCAGCAGCGTAGCAAAACTAGCGGGAGTAAATGAGCAGTTCTTC. This rearrangement joins TRBV9 to TRBJ2-1, with TRBD2 matching 11 bases. The V segment lost 0 bases and the J segment 7 bases; nucleotides outside the gene matches: 6. CDR1 SGDLS and CDR2 YYNGEE come from the germline V gene. The CDR3 runs 16 residues.